These T cell receptor beta chains were read from a single sample in a study of shared clonotypes between healthy human individuals. The table came from immunoSEQ multiplex PCR; TCRdb's copy has only in-frame clones and leaves some out. The sample carries 200,000 to 250,000 clones, about 65% recorded once. The sequenced material came from memory CD4+ T cells sorted from blood. These receptors were obtained from a man aged 30 to 39 in good health. The CDR3 runs from the conserved cysteine through the conserved F or W. The D gene is left open where the match is weak. A clone size is listed for some rows: how often the clone was seen (once, few, many), or a class if it is expanded.

j_call v_call clone_size d_call cdr3_nt cdr3_aa
TRBJ2-2 TRBV7-8 - - TGTGCCAGCAGCTTCACCAGGGCCCGGGAGCTGTTTTTT CASSFTRARELFF
TRBJ1-5 TRBV2 few TRBD1 TGTGCCAGCAGTGAGGGGACAGGGAAAATGACGGCCCAGCATTTT CASSEGTGKMTAQHF
TRBJ2-1 TRBV27 - - TGTGCCAGCAGTTTATACAGAATATCCCTCAATGAGCAGTTCTTC CASSLYRISLNEQFF
TRBJ2-1 TRBV10-1 - TRBD2 TGCGCCAGCAGCCCGGGACTAGCGGGAGGTCAGAATGAGCAGTTCTTC CASSPGLAGGQNEQFF
TRBJ2-2 TRBV10-3 - - TGTGCCATACTCCGAAACAGAGCTGCGAACACCGGGGAGCTGTTTTTT CAILRNRAANTGELFF
TRBJ2-2 TRBV29-1 - TRBD2 TGCAGCGTCAGAGCGGGGAAGATCAACACCGGGGAGCTGTTTTTT CSVRAGKINTGELFF
TRBJ1-1 TRBV6-5 - TRBD1 TGTGCCAGCAGTCTACAGGGGGCGGTCGCTGAAGCTTTCTTT CASSLQGAVAEAFF
TRBJ1-3 TRBV7-8 - - TGTGCCAGCAGCTCTCGAGGGGGATCGAGCTCTGGAAACACCATATATTTT CASSSRGGSSSGNTIYF
TRBJ2-2 TRBV27 - - TGTGCCAGCAGTAAGGACCCACGGGAGTGGGCCGGGGAGCTGTTTTTT CASSKDPREWAGELFF
TRBJ2-7 TRBV2 - - TGTGCCAGCAGTGGGGACGGATACGAGCAGTACTTC CASSGDGYEQYF
TRBJ1-2 TRBV7-2 - TRBD1 TGTGCCAGCAGCTTAGATAACAGGGGCACCCCTGGCTACACCTTC CASSLDNRGTPGYTF
TRBJ1-2 TRBV19 few - TGTGCCAGTAGCTATCAGTCGCCCTATGGCTACACCTTC CASSYQSPYGYTF
TRBJ2-7 TRBV5-1 - - TGCGCCAGCAGTAGGCGACAGGACTCCTACGAGCAGTACTTC CASSRRQDSYEQYF
TRBJ2-1 TRBV7-2 many - TGTGCCAGCAGCAAACCCGGGCATGAGCAGTTCTTC CASSKPGHEQFF
TRBJ2-1 TRBV27 - TRBD2 TGTACCAGCAGTTCTGAGCGGGAGATCTTAGGTGAGCAGTTCTTC CTSSSEREILGEQFF
TRBJ1-1 TRBV18 - - TGTGCCAGCTCACCAAACACGAACACTGAAGCTTTCTTT CASSPNTNTEAFF
TRBJ1-5 TRBV27 few - TGTGCCAGCAGTCGCAATCGGGATATTAGCAATCAGCCCCAGCATTTT CASSRNRDISNQPQHF
TRBJ2-6 TRBV2 - - TGTGCCAGCAACGGGCGTACCAGGGGTTCTGGGGCCAACGTCCTGACTTTC CASNGRTRGSGANVLTF
TRBJ1-1 TRBV5-4 - - TGTGCCAGCAGCTTGGGATTAGGGAGACTGCAGAACACTGAAGCTTTCTTT CASSLGLGRLQNTEAFF
TRBJ2-3 TRBV5-6 - TRBD2 TGTGCCAGCAGCTCCGACCGACTAGCGGCAGATACGCAGTATTTT CASSSDRLAADTQYF
TRBJ2-7 TRBV6-5 few - TGTGCCAGCAGTTACATCCAGGGCGAGCAGTACTTC CASSYIQGEQYF
TRBJ2-7 TRBV28 - TRBD2 TGTGCCAGCAGTATCCCCGCGGGAGCGCCCTACGAGCAGTACTTC CASSIPAGAPYEQYF
TRBJ2-6 TRBV29-1 - - TGCAGCGTTAGGTGTGCACTAATACAAAGTCGGGCCAACGTCCTGACTTTC CSVRCALIQSRANVLTF